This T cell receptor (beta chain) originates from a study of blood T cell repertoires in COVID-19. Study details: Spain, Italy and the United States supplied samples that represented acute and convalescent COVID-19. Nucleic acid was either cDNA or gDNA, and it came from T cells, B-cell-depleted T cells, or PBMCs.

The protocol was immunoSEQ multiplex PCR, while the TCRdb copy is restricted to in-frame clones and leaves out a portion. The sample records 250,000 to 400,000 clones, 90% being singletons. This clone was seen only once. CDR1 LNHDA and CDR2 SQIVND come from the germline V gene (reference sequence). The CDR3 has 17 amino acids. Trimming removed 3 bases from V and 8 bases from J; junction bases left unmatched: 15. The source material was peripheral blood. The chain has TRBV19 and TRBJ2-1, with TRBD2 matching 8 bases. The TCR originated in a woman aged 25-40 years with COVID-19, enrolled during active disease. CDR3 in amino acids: CASSIAQREMVIYEQFF. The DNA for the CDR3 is TGTGCCAGTAGTATTGCCCAGCGGGAGATGGTAATTTATGAGCAGTTCTTC.